A single sample is the source of the 11 T cell receptor beta chains below, sequenced in a study of T cells in narcolepsy. Profiling relied on immunoSEQ multiplex PCR, and the TCRdb table lists in-frame clones only, not all of them. The sample holds about 22,000 clones, 80% to 85% seen once. The specimen sequenced was memory (CD45RA-) CD4+ T cells from blood. The receptor source for this set is a human donor in good health.

This clone is medium-sized by share. The genes are TRBV21-1 and TRBJ2-7; the table assigns TRBD2, which was not confirmed against the DNA. TRBV21-1 is reported as a pseudogene. This CDR3 spans 18 amino acids. CDR3 sequence reads: CASSAPTRSSGGSYEQYF. In DNA, the CDR3 is TGTGCCAGCAGCGCCCCTACGAGGTCTAGCGGGGGTTCCTACGAGCAGTACTTC.

V usage is TRBV5-1 and J usage is TRBJ2-3; D is perhaps TRBD1 (6 bases). The germline V gene has CDR1 SGHRS and CDR2 YFSETQ. The CDR3 length is 14 residues. The V and J ends lost 2 bases and 4 bases respectively, with 11 bases between them. The CDR3 sequence is CASSLQGYADTQYF. CDR3 in DNA: TGCGCCAGCAGCTTACAGGGCTACGCAGATACGCAGTATTTT. The full variable domain, completed using reference TRBV5-1 and TRBJ2-3, is KAGVTQTPRYLIKTRGQQVTLSCSPISGHRSVSWYQQTPGQGLQFLFEYFSETQRNKGNFPGRFSGRQFSNSRSEMNVSTLELGDSALYLCASSLQGYADTQYFGPGTRLTVL.

The chain carries TRBV19 and TRBJ1-1; D may be TRBD1 (5 bases). Trimming pared 7 bases from V and 5 bases from J, leaving 14 bases between. The CDR3 consists of 13 residues. Germline values: CDR1 LNHDA, CDR2 SQIVND (reference sequence). CDR3 nucleotides: TGTGCCAGTACGGACACCATGGGGACTGAAGCTTTCTTT. This sequence encodes CASTDTMGTEAFF.

This rearrangement joins TRBV6-6 to TRBJ2-5; TRBD2 might be the D (6 bases). CDR1 and CDR2 (germline): MNHNY, SVGAGI (reference sequence). The CDR3 sequence is 15 residues long. Trimming took off 4 bases at V and 7 bases at J, with 19 bases between the two ends. The CDR3 nucleotides read TGTGCCAGCAGTTCGCTCGACTGGGAGGCGGCGACCCAGTACTTC. The encoded protein is CASSSLDWEAATQYF.

The chain uses TRBV6-5 and TRBJ1-5, with D maybe TRBD1 (6 bases). Trimming took off 2 bases at V and 4 bases at J, with 9 bases between the two ends. This CDR3 is 14 amino acids long. CDR1 MNHEY and CDR2 SVGAGI come from the germline V gene. The CDR3 here is CASSYGGANQPQHF. The CDR3 DNA reads as TGTGCCAGCAGTTACGGGGGGGCTAATCAGCCCCAGCATTTT.

This chain uses TRBV12-5 with TRBJ2-2; perhaps TRBD1 as D (6 bases). V lost 6 bases, J lost 1 base, and 12 bases lay in between. CDR1 is LGHNT, CDR2 FRNRAP, per germline. The CDR3 contains 15 residues. The CDR3 reads CASGAGTLNTGELFF. The CDR3 DNA reads as TGTGCTAGTGGCGCCGGGACACTGAACACCGGGGAGCTGTTTTTT.

The chain joins TRBV11-3 to TRBJ2-2; no firm D call. V shed 5 bases and J shed 3 bases, with 13 bases lying between them. This CDR3 contains 15 residues. Germline V lookup: CDR1 SGHNT, CDR2 YENEEA. Here the CDR3 reads CASSQLGSDTGELFF. CDR3 nucleotide sequence: TGTGCCAGCAGCCAATTGGGGTCGGACACCGGGGAGCTGTTTTTT.

The chain couples TRBV5-1 to TRBJ2-2; D is unresolved. Trimming took off 0 bases at V and 3 bases at J, with 12 bases between the two ends. The germline CDR1 and CDR2 sequences are SGHRS and YFSETQ. The CDR3 length is 16 residues. CDR3 amino acids: CASSLVPGLDTGELFF. The CDR3 DNA reads as TGCGCCAGCAGCTTGGTTCCGGGTTTGGACACCGGGGAGCTGTTTTTT.

The chain joins TRBV19 to TRBJ1-1; unclear D gene. The CDR3 length is 13 residues. From germline, CDR1 is LNHDA and CDR2 SQIVND (reference sequence). Between the trimmed V and J ends, which lost 6 bases and 6 bases, there was a span of 14 bases. CDR3 loop: CASSPLGRSEAFF. The CDR3 DNA sequence: TGTGCCAGTAGCCCGCTAGGAAGGTCTGAAGCTTTCTTT.

The genes are TRBV6-6 and TRBJ1-1, with 12 bases lining up with TRBD1. J gave up 7 bases and V 5 bases, and 2 bases lay outside the gene matches. The CDR3 covers 13 residues. Germline V gene lookup returns CDR1 MNHNY and CDR2 SVGAGI (reference sequence). The CDR3 reads CASSRDRGHEAFF. The CDR3 DNA reads as TGTGCCAGCAGTCGGGACAGGGGGCATGAAGCTTTCTTT.

The rearrangement uses TRBV5-6 and TRBJ2-7, with D possibly matching TRBD2 (6 bases). V was pared by 4 bases and J by 1 base, with 12 bases between. Per germline, CDR1 SGHDT and CDR2 YYEEEE. CDR3 length: 14 amino acids. CDR3 protein: CASSKSGTSYEQYF. The CDR3 region has the DNA TGTGCCAGCAGCAAATCCGGGACTTCCTACGAGCAGTACTTC.